This entry describes one TCR beta chain. This sample was taken from a study of blood T cell repertoires in COVID-19. On the study more broadly: The origin of the acute and convalescent COVID-19 samples was the United States, Italy and Spain. PBMCs, B-cell-depleted T cells, or T cells were the source of the cDNA or gDNA that made up the material.

The V end was cut by 0 bases, the J end by 7 bases, with 13 bases between. This CDR3 comprises 14 residues. Germline V gives CDR1 SGHRS, CDR2 YFSETQ. Original processing methods: From reference gene primer amplification, estimates of nucleated cell counts were derived. Here immunoSEQ multiplex PCR was the method, and the copy in TCRdb shows in-frame clones only, minus some. V and J calls and clone size are as listed in that table; D and trimming were resolved from the DNA. The table shows some 7,600 clones, with 88% occurring only once. The sequencing sample was made of peripheral blood. The clonotype comes from a human donor in a cohort sampled during active COVID-19. The V gene is TRBV5-1, the J gene TRBJ1-1; the D is unclear. CDR3 region: CASSLERRTNEAFF. The CDR3 DNA reads TGCGCCAGCAGCTTGGAACGACGGACTAATGAAGCTTTCTTT. The full variable domain, in which reference TRBV5-1 and TRBJ1-1 provide the parts outside the CDR3, is KAGVTQTPRYLIKTRGQQVTLSCSPISGHRSVSWYQQTPGQGLQFLFEYFSETQRNKGNFPGRFSGRQFSNSRSEMNVSTLELGDSALYLCASSLERRTNEAFFGQGTRLTVV.